This T cell receptor beta chain was retrieved from a study of shared clonotypes between healthy human individuals. TCRdb's table, derived via immunoSEQ multiplex PCR, lists solely in-frame clones and lacks some. This sample has around 1.4 million clones, with approximately 98.5% found just once. Each donor was a Caucasian adult residing in Nashville, Tennessee. The CDR3 covers 12 residues. V was pared by 1 base and J by 6 bases, with 3 bases between. CDR1 and CDR2 from the germline V gene are SGHTA and FQGNSA. Points on this clone: Its antigen remains unidentified.

Study results and caveats: Genetic and exposure-history diversity was limited by the few donors. Clonotypes which were not shared had lower generation probabilities than clonotypes that all four donors shared.

The rearrangement uses TRBV7-2 and TRBJ1-4; D is unresolved. The source is a man aged 25 to 40 in good health. Material for sequencing was naive CD4+ T cells sorted from blood. Subset specified: CD45RA+ positively selected. DNA of the CDR3: TGTGCCAGCAGCTTAGACGATGAAAAACTGTTTTTT. Amino acid sequence: CASSLDDEKLFF.